The TCR beta chain described here comes from a study of long-term antiretroviral therapy in people with HIV. For this clone: The antigen remains undetermined.

Findings and limits, study-wide: Someone took the blood between about 2003 and 2017, maybe while older ART regimens were in use.

The libraries were made with immunoSEQ v3.0 at survey level. Data came from immunoSEQ multiplex PCR; TCRdb stores just in-frame clones and leaves some out. The sample lists about 25,000 clones; approximately 80% were seen once. CDR1 and CDR2 from the germline V gene are MDHEN and SYDVKM. The CDR3 loop spans 18 amino acids. The germline V and J ends were trimmed by 6 bases and 5 bases, with 26 bases remaining between them. The sequence came from a man in his thirties or forties with HIV. The genes are TRBV28 and TRBJ1-5; no reliable D call. The starting material was unsorted PBMCs, obtained 4.2 to 4.5 years after starting antiretroviral therapy. In DNA, the CDR3 is TGTGCCAGCAGCTCAAACCGAAAGACGGATGTTGCAGATCAGCCCCAGCATTTT. This encodes CASSSNRKTDVADQPQHF. Supplemented by reference TRBV28 and TRBJ1-5, the full variable domain reads DVKVTQSSRYLVKRTGEKVFLECVQDMDHENMFWYRQDPGLGLRLIYFSYDVKMKEKGDIPEGYSVSREKKERFSLILESASTNQTSMYLCASSSNRKTDVADQPQHFGDGTRLSIL.